Below are 25 T cell receptor beta chains sequenced from a single sample in a study of human T cells and chemical hapten exposure. Stated time point: pre-sensitization, week 0. Treatment reported: therapeutic diphenylcyclopropenone sensitization with weekly scalp DPC. TCRdb used MiXCR to reprocess the RACE reads, holding one entry per CDR3 protein. The data hold about 300,000 distinct CDR3 sequences, with around 5% observed a single time. The starting material was whole blood, obtained in connection with sensitization to the hapten diphenylcyclopropenone (DPC). The source of these receptors is a young woman with alopecia areata. Some clones in this sample may be carry-over from other donors' samples.

This clonotype was observed at least ten times. The chain couples TRBV13 to TRBJ1-2; 8 nucleotides agree with TRBD1. The J segment lost 4 bases and the V segment lost 2 bases, leaving 6 bases of the junction unmatched. The CDR3 is made up of 15 amino acids. The germline V gene encodes CDR1 PRHDT and CDR2 FYEKMQ (reference sequence). The CDR3 sequence: CASSLQGQGTYGYTF. The CDR3 bases are TGTGCCAGCAGCTTACAAGGACAGGGAACCTATGGCTACACCTTC.

Remarks on this clonotype: Given a much more abundant clone one base away, this may be a read error. The DNA is left out, because the CDR3 cannot be placed on it with certainty; the CDR3 is given as TCRdb lists it. V gene TRBV21-1 combines with J gene TRBJ2-2; TRBD1, the table's D call, was not compared with the DNA. TRBV21-1 is an annotated pseudogene. The CDR3 contains 18 residues when both ends are counted. CDR3 residues: CASSNFGQGAPSTGELFF.

This clonotype was counted a few times. This chain links TRBV6-6 with TRBJ2-3, with 10 bases matching TRBD2. V dropped 0 bases and J dropped 8; count of bases not matched to a gene: 11. The CDR3 spans 17 residues. Germline V gene lookup returns CDR1 MNHNY and CDR2 SVGAGI (reference sequence). CDR3 DNA: TGTGCCAGCAGTTACTCTGCGTCTAGCGGGAGTTTAGTTACGCAGTATTTT. Translated: CASSYSASSGSLVTQYF.

This clonotype was counted many times. The chain uses TRBV25-1 and TRBJ1-6; no reliable D call. Trimming pared 5 bases from V and 9 bases from J, leaving 11 bases between. The germline V gene has CDR1 MGHDK and CDR2 SYGVNS. This CDR3 has 13 amino acids. This CDR3 is CASSPPQSSPLHF. In DNA form, the CDR3 reads TGTGCCAGCAGTCCACCGCAGAGTTCACCCCTCCACTTT.

This clonotype occurred many times. The chain uses TRBV12-3 or TRBV12-4 and TRBJ1-5; D is perhaps TRBD1 (5 bases). The V and J ends lost 6 bases and 3 bases respectively, with 12 bases between them. The CDR3 sequence is 14 residues long. DNA of the CDR3: TGTGCCAGCAGGATGGACATCTCCAATCAGCCCCAGCATTTT. Translating it yields CASRMDISNQPQHF.

The rearrangement joins TRBV7-9 to TRBJ1-1; possible D gene TRBD1, 5 bases. This CDR3 contains 14 residues. V lost 5 bases to trimming and J lost 9 bases, with 19 bases between them. Germline CDR1 SEHNR, CDR2 FQNEAQ (reference sequence). The CDR3 nucleotides read TGTGCCAGCAGCCAACCGGACAAATCAGGACAAGCTTTCTTT. This codes for CASSQPDKSGQAFF.

This clonotype came up a few times. V gene TRBV28 combines with J gene TRBJ2-1, with D unresolved. Trimming cost V 2 bases and J 5 bases, with 4 bases left between them. From germline, CDR1 is MDHEN and CDR2 SYDVKM. This CDR3 spans 12 amino acids. The CDR3 sequence is CASSLPDNEQFF. CDR3 sequence (DNA): TGTGCCAGCAGTTTACCGGACAATGAGCAGTTCTTC.

The table lists this clonotype with many counts. V and J are TRBV7-2 and TRBJ1-1, with D maybe TRBD1 (5 bases). The CDR3 spans 14 residues. The germline V gene encodes CDR1 SGHTA and CDR2 FQGNSA. Trimming shortened V by 2 bases and J by 0 bases, and 7 bases separated the two germline ends. The CDR3 reads CASSLQGMNTEAFF. As DNA, the CDR3 is TGTGCCAGCAGCTTACAGGGAATGAACACTGAAGCTTTCTTT.

In this sample, this clonotype turned up a few times. The V and J genes are TRBV7-9 and TRBJ1-1; 9 bases map to TRBD1. CDR1 and CDR2 (germline): SEHNR, FQNEAQ (reference sequence). The CDR3 runs 14 residues. With 1 base clipped from V and 7 bases from J, the junction kept 4 bases outside the gene matches. The CDR3: CASSLGEGQGEAFF. In DNA, the CDR3 is TGTGCCAGCAGCTTAGGGGAGGGACAGGGTGAAGCTTTCTTT.

The CDR3 bases are TGTGCCAGCAGTTTAACGGGGGGGCCCGTTCTTCCGTTCTTC. It yields the protein CASSLTGGPVLPFF. The rearrangement links TRBV28 to TRBJ2-1; 8 bases match TRBD2. Germline-derived CDR1 and CDR2 are MDHEN and SYDVKM. The CDR3 covers 14 residues. With 2 bases clipped from V and 15 bases from J, the junction kept 12 bases outside the gene matches.

This clonotype was seen at least ten times. The gene calls are TRBV20-1 and TRBJ1-1; no clear D. The CDR3 has 14 amino acids. Trimming pared 0 bases from V and 1 base from J, leaving 9 bases between. CDR1 and CDR2 from the germline V gene are DFQATT and SNEGSKA (reference sequence). Written as DNA, the CDR3 is TGCAGTGCTAGAGATCTGGCAGCGAACACTGAAGCTTTCTTT. This translates into CSARDLAANTEAFF.

This clonotype was found many times. The CDR3 DNA is TGTGCCACCAGCAGACGGATTAACACCGGGGAGCTGTTTTTT. The encoded protein is CATSRRINTGELFF. The chain combines TRBV15 with TRBJ2-2; D gene ambiguous. From germline, CDR1 is LNHNV and CDR2 YYDKDF (reference sequence). V was pared by 2 bases and J by 2 bases, with 6 bases between. The CDR3 loop spans 14 amino acids.

The V call is TRBV20-1, the J call TRBJ1-1, with 9 bases identical to TRBD1. The V gene end was trimmed by 5 bases and the J gene end by 1 base; junction bases not matched to a gene: 5. The CDR3 loop spans 14 amino acids. The germline V gene encodes CDR1 DFQATT and CDR2 SNEGSKA (reference sequence). In DNA form, the CDR3 reads TGCAGTGCTTGGGACAGGGAGACGAACACTGAAGCTTTCTTT. Translated, it gives CSAWDRETNTEAFF.

The genes are TRBV12-3 or TRBV12-4 and TRBJ2-2; tentatively, D is TRBD1 (7 bases). This CDR3 comprises 18 residues. V dropped 1 base and J dropped 6 bases, with 21 bases sitting between them. CDR3 coding DNA: TGTGCCAGCAGTTTAGGGAGGGGGCCCCAAGCATCCGCCGGGGAGCTGTTTTTT. This codes for CASSLGRGPQASAGELFF.

The CDR3 sequence is CASSLTASSNSPLHF. The CDR3 DNA reads as TGTGCCAGCAGTTTAACCGCTTCGAGTAATTCACCCCTCCACTTT. V is TRBV6-2 or TRBV6-3 and J is TRBJ1-6, with D hard to call. This CDR3 is 15 amino acids long. CDR1 and CDR2 from the germline V gene are MNHEY and SVGEGT. V was pared by 4 bases and J by 6 bases, with 13 bases between.

The chain joins TRBV12-3 or TRBV12-4 to TRBJ2-4, with TRBD1 as a possible D gene (6 bases). This CDR3 spans 15 amino acids. Trimming left V 6 bases short and J 9 bases short, with 21 bases between. As DNA, the CDR3 is TGTGCCAGCAGCCTCCCCCCCGGGACATATCCCATTCAGTACTTC. Translated: CASSLPPGTYPIQYF.

This clonotype was recorded many times. In DNA form, the CDR3 reads TGTGCCAGCAGCCAAGATCGGGGGGCGGCTGAAGCTTTCTTT. This sequence encodes CASSQDRGAAEAFF. The chain joins TRBV4-2 to TRBJ1-1; a possible D gene is TRBD1 (6 bases). This CDR3 is built from 14 residues. The germline V gene encodes CDR1 LGHNA and CDR2 YNFKEQ. The V gene lost 0 bases and the J gene lost 6 bases, with 11 bases spanning the gap.

Remarks on this clonotype: The junction and the germline gene differ at one end; a read error may be behind it. The chain recombines TRBV28 with TRBJ2-3, with 10 bases that match TRBD2. CDR1 and CDR2 from the germline V gene are MDHEN and SYDVKM. The CDR3 contains 14 residues. The CDR3 sequence: CVSRKAGGPDTQYF. DNA of the CDR3: TGTGTCAGCAGGAAAGCGGGGGGGCCAGATACGCAGTATTTT.

This clonotype was detected a few times. This rearrangement joins TRBV3-1 to TRBJ2-7; 7 positions match TRBD1. CDR3 size: 15 residues. V lost 4 bases to trimming and J lost 3 bases; unmatched junction nucleotides: 9. Germline V gene sequence: CDR1 LGHDT, CDR2 YNNKEL (reference sequence). CDR3 nucleotide sequence: TGTGCCAGCAGCCCCGGGACAGCCAGATACTACGAGCAGTACTTC. Translated, it gives CASSPGTARYYEQYF.

This clonotype was observed a few times. Compared with germline, one end of the junction differs, possibly owing to a read error. V usage is TRBV12-3 or TRBV12-4 and J usage is TRBJ1-3; D is ambiguous. The CDR3 spans 14 residues. CDR3 nucleotides: TGTGCCAGCAGTTTCCCGAACCCTGGGAACACCATATATTTT. Its translation: CASSFPNPGNTIYF.

In its sample, this clonotype was seen a few times. The chain is built from TRBV20-1 and TRBJ1-2, with 7 bases that match TRBD1. Germline trimming cut 1 base from V and 8 bases from J; bases unmatched to any gene: 10. The CDR3 contains 14 residues. CDR1 is DFQATT, CDR2 SNEGSKA, per germline (reference sequence). The CDR3 sequence is CSARVLRQGRGYTF. The CDR3 coding sequence is TGCAGTGCTAGAGTTCTCAGACAGGGACGGGGCTACACCTTC.

This clonotype was observed at least ten times. The chain uses TRBV7-3 and TRBJ2-1; TRBD1 agrees at 7 bases. The V gene end was trimmed by 5 bases and the J gene end by 1 base; junction bases not matched to a gene: 5. The length of the CDR3 is 15 residues. The germline V gene encodes CDR1 SGHTA and CDR2 FQGTGA. The CDR3 spells CASSPGQASYNEQFF. DNA of the CDR3: TGTGCCAGCAGCCCCGGACAGGCTTCCTACAATGAGCAGTTCTTC.

The CDR3 reads CASRQTTNEKLFF. The CDR3 DNA is TGTGCCAGCCGACAGACCACTAATGAAAAACTGTTTTTT. This chain uses TRBV6-2 or TRBV6-3 with TRBJ1-4, with a possible D match to TRBD1 (5 bases). Trimming took off 8 bases at V and 2 bases at J, with 9 bases between the two ends. The length of the CDR3 is 13 residues. Germline loops: CDR1 MNHEY, CDR2 SVGEGT.

The J gene is TRBJ1-2, the V gene TRBV28; no clear D. Trimming removed 3 bases at V and 8 bases at J, with 10 bases between. The germline V gene has CDR1 MDHEN and CDR2 SYDVKM. The CDR3 covers 12 residues. The chain's CDR3 is CASSLWGTGYTF. CDR3 bases: TGTGCCAGCAGTTTGTGGGGTACCGGCTACACCTTC.

This clonotype was seen more than once but under ten times. The CDR3 region is CASSAGLAGDYTDTQYF. In DNA, the CDR3 is TGTGCCAGCAGCGCGGGACTAGCGGGGGACTACACAGATACGCAGTATTTT. The genes are TRBV7-2 and TRBJ2-3, with TRBD2 identical over 14 bases. Germline V gene lookup returns CDR1 SGHTA and CDR2 FQGNSA. The CDR3 loop spans 17 amino acids. The J segment lost 2 bases and the V segment lost 5 bases, leaving 6 bases of the junction unmatched.